This T cell receptor beta chain was identified during a study of CD8+CD57+ T cells in acquired aplastic anemia. The CDR3 covers 15 residues. Per the germline V gene, CDR1 is SGHAT and CDR2 is FQNNGV. Unmatched junction bases numbered 12, after V lost 6 bases and J lost 7 bases. The template used for profiling TCR beta VDJ and CDR3 was genomic DNA. TCRdb passed the reads through MiXCR, listing each CDR3 protein once. The sample holds under 200,000 distinct CDR3 sequences, 48% seen once. In patients chosen for sequencing, flow cytometry had shown CD8+CD57+ cell expansion. The genes are TRBV11-2 and TRBJ1-2, with 9 bases identical to TRBD1. Sequencing was done on a sample of sorted CD4+, CD8+, or CD8+CD57+ T cells (not recorded which) from PBMCs. This clonotype was obtained from a human donor with aplastic anemia. The CDR3 DNA follows: TGTGCCAGCAGTTTACAGGGGGCGCGTTTGGTTGGCTACACCTTC. Translation: CASSLQGARLVGYTF.